What follows are 28 T cell receptor beta chains derived from one specimen sequenced in a study of cytomegalovirus exposure and HLA in healthy donors. 60 Vbeta and 13 Jbeta primers were used in PCR. The method was immunoSEQ multiplex PCR; TCRdb's version includes in-frame clones alone and lacks a portion of them. The sample consists of about 130,000 clones, around three quarters of them appearing once. Specimen: PBMCs. Receptors originate from a man between 25 and 39 years old in good health and CMV-seropositive.

The chain employs TRBV19 and TRBJ2-7; the match to TRBD2 covers 7 bases. The CDR3 spans 15 residues. Germline V gene data show CDR1 as LNHDA and CDR2 as SQIVND (reference sequence). V trimming: 6 bases; J trimming: 3 bases; junction bases outside the gene matches: 11. The CDR3: CASSPSGVKRYEQYF. DNA for the CDR3: TGTGCCAGTAGCCCCAGCGGGGTCAAACGCTACGAGCAGTACTTC.

CDR3 in DNA: TGCGCCAGCAGCGTGGCGGGCAGGACTTCCTACGAGCAGTACTTC. Its protein product is CASSVAGRTSYEQYF. V usage is TRBV5-1 and J usage is TRBJ2-7; a weak D match, TRBD2 (5 bases). The length of the CDR3 is 15 residues. The germline V gene encodes CDR1 SGHRS and CDR2 YFSETQ. The ends were cut back, 4 bases at V and 1 base at J, with 15 bases in the middle. The full variable domain, with the rest looked up from reference TRBV5-1 and TRBJ2-7, is KAGVTQTPRYLIKTRGQQVTLSCSPISGHRSVSWYQQTPGQGLQFLFEYFSETQRNKGNFPGRFSGRQFSNSRSEMNVSTLELGDSALYLCASSVAGRTSYEQYFGPGTRLTVT.

The gene calls are TRBV6-5 and TRBJ2-1; no definite D call. V was trimmed by 6 bases and J by 8 bases, leaving 14 bases between them. The CDR3 runs 13 residues. Germline lookup yields CDR1 MNHEY and CDR2 SVGAGI. CDR3 amino acids: CASSFRFRDEQFF. The DNA of the CDR3 is TGTGCCAGCAGCTTCCGGTTTCGCGATGAGCAGTTCTTC.

In this sample, this clone turned up a few times. The V call is TRBV9, the J call TRBJ2-3; D uncertain. The CDR3 is 15 amino acids. The ends were cut back, 4 bases at V and 6 bases at J, with 18 bases in the middle. CDR1 is SGDLS and CDR2 is YYNGEE in the germline V gene. CDR3 nucleotide sequence: TGTGCCAGCAGCCCGTACGTATTAGATGTGGATACGCAGTATTTT. This translates into CASSPYVLDVDTQYF.

The chain couples TRBV7-2 to TRBJ1-3, with 10 bases aligning to TRBD1. There are 17 residues in the CDR3. After removal of 3 bases from V and 4 bases from J, the junction contained 9 bases not matched to a gene. The germline CDR1 and CDR2 sequences are SGHTA and FQGNSA. CDR3 bases: TGTGCCAGCAGCTTTTACGCCGGGACAGGGGCAGGAAACACCATATATTTT. This gives the protein CASSFYAGTGAGNTIYF.

The chain couples TRBV5-1 to TRBJ1-2, with TRBD1 matching over 7 bases. The CDR3 is made up of 15 amino acids. The germline CDR1 and CDR2 sequences are SGHRS and YFSETQ. The ends lost 3 bases at V and 4 bases at J; junction bases unmatched: 9. The CDR3 coding sequence is TGCGCCAGCAGCTGGGGGGACAGACGGTTCTATGGCTACACCTTC. Amino acid sequence: CASSWGDRRFYGYTF.

The rearrangement links TRBV29-1 to TRBJ2-1, with TRBD1 as a possible D gene (6 bases). V lost 0 bases and J 9 bases, leaving 9 bases between the germline ends. The CDR3 length is 12 residues. The germline V gene encodes CDR1 SQVTM and CDR2 ANQGSEA. The CDR3 here is CSVEDPRGEQFF. DNA for the CDR3: TGCAGCGTTGAAGATCCCAGGGGTGAGCAGTTCTTC.

This clone has just a few counts. The chain joins TRBV6-5 to TRBJ1-6; D remains ambiguous. The CDR3 length is 14 residues. Germline assignment: CDR1 MNHEY and CDR2 SVGAGI. V was pared by 9 bases and J by 10 bases, with 19 bases between. The CDR3 region is CASSPQRGGSPLHF. CDR3 DNA sequence: TGTGCCAGTTCACCACAGCGGGGAGGGTCACCCCTCCACTTT.

This clone was seen a single time. The chain links TRBV4-1 to TRBJ2-5; 13 nucleotides line up with TRBD2. CDR1 and CDR2 from the germline V gene are MGHRA and YSYEKL. J was trimmed by 2 bases and V by 2 bases; bases with no gene match: 5. This CDR3 has 17 residues. CDR3 sequence: CASSQRLAGGTQETQYF. The CDR3 nucleotides read TGCGCCAGCAGCCAAAGACTAGCGGGGGGTACGCAAGAGACCCAGTACTTC.

This chain uses TRBV30 with TRBJ2-5; tentatively, D is TRBD1 (6 bases). Germline V gives CDR1 GTSNPN, CDR2 SVGIG (reference sequence). The CDR3 covers 16 residues. Trimming pared 3 bases from V and 2 bases from J, leaving 19 bases between. CDR3 nucleotide sequence: TGTGCCTGGAGCCAACCTCAGACAGGTTTACAAGAGACCCAGTACTTC. Its translation is CAWSQPQTGLQETQYF.

This chain connects TRBV19 to TRBJ1-5; a possible D gene is TRBD1 (5 bases). V dropped 6 bases and J dropped 0 bases, with 12 bases sitting between them. In germline, CDR1 is LNHDA, CDR2 SQIVND (reference sequence). The CDR3 has 15 amino acids. CDR3 DNA sequence: TGTGCCAGTAGGTGGGGGGTCAATAGCAATCAGCCCCAGCATTTT. Its protein is CASRWGVNSNQPQHF.

The chain couples TRBV6-6 to TRBJ1-5; D is perhaps TRBD1 (5 bases). V dropped 0 bases and J dropped 4 bases, with 10 bases sitting between them. CDR3 length equals 15 residues. The germline CDR1 and CDR2 sequences are MNHNY and SVGAGI (reference sequence). The CDR3 spells CASSYSSQGNQPQHF. The CDR3, as DNA: TGTGCCAGCAGTTACTCCTCGCAGGGAAATCAGCCCCAGCATTTT.

This chain links TRBV9 with TRBJ1-1, with 8 bases identical to TRBD1. The CDR3 extends over 13 amino acids. The germline CDR1 and CDR2 sequences are SGDLS and YYNGEE. With V trimmed by 2 bases and J by 11 bases, 8 bases remained unmatched. CDR3 DNA: TGTGCCAGCAGCGTCGGACAGGGTGGAATGGCTTTCTTT. This encodes CASSVGQGGMAFF.

This rearrangement joins TRBV19 to TRBJ1-5; D remains unclear. Germline loops: CDR1 LNHDA, CDR2 SQIVND (reference sequence). The CDR3 has 12 amino acids. V gave up 5 bases and J gave up 4 bases, with 6 bases separating them. The CDR3: CASSPGNQPQHF. The CDR3 DNA is TGTGCCAGTAGTCCGGGTAATCAGCCCCAGCATTTT.

This clone appeared a single time. CDR3 nucleotide sequence: TGCAGCGTTGAAGAAAGGACAGGATACTCCTACGAGCAGTACTTC. Protein product: CSVEERTGYSYEQYF. The chain links TRBV29-1 to TRBJ2-7; TRBD1 matches at 7 bases. The CDR3 consists of 15 residues. Germline assignment: CDR1 SQVTM and CDR2 ANQGSEA. Unmatched junction bases numbered 5, after V lost 0 bases and J lost 0 bases.

The genes are TRBV6-6 and TRBJ1-2, with unresolved D. Looked up from germline, CDR1 is MNHNY and CDR2 is SVGAGI (reference sequence). There are 13 residues in the CDR3. V lost 4 bases to trimming and J lost 8 bases, with 14 bases between them. The chain's CDR3 is CASSSTVSWGYTF. The CDR3 nucleotides read TGTGCCAGCAGTTCAACAGTGTCGTGGGGCTACACCTTC.

The rearrangement uses TRBV9 and TRBJ1-2, with 7 bases lining up with TRBD1. With 2 bases clipped from V and 0 bases from J, the junction kept 7 bases outside the gene matches. The germline gives CDR1 SGDLS, CDR2 YYNGEE. CDR3 length: 16 residues. The CDR3: CASSVDREGANYGYTF. The DNA for the CDR3 is TGTGCCAGCAGCGTCGACAGGGAAGGAGCTAACTATGGCTACACCTTC. The full variable domain, its missing parts supplied by reference TRBV9 and TRBJ1-2, is DSGVTQTPKHLITATGQRVTLRCSPRSGDLSVYWYQQSLDQGLQFLIQYYNGEERAKGNILERFSAQQFPDLHSELNLSSLELGDSALYFCASSVDREGANYGYTFGSGTRLTVV.

This clone was recorded only once. The rearrangement links TRBV2 to TRBJ2-3, with 7 positions matching TRBD2. V shed 2 bases and J 6 bases; nucleotides not matched to a gene: 8. CDR1 and CDR2 (germline): SNHLY, FYNNEI. The CDR3 covers 15 residues. The CDR3 bases are TGTGCCAGCAGTGAAAATGGACTAGGTCCGGATACGCAGTATTTT. Encoded protein: CASSENGLGPDTQYF. The full variable domain, its missing parts supplied by reference TRBV2 and TRBJ2-3, is EPEVTQTPSHQVTQMGQEVILRCVPISNHLYFYWYRQILGQKVEFLVSFYNNEISEKSEIFDDQFSVERPDGSNFTLKIRSTKLEDSAMYFCASSENGLGPDTQYFGPGTRLTVL.

This clone is a singleton in its sample. A junction boundary mismatches the germline segment, possibly from a read error. The chain combines TRBV7-9 with TRBJ2-3; no definite D call. CDR1 SEHNR and CDR2 FQNEAQ come from the germline V gene (reference sequence). This CDR3 region has 14 residues. This CDR3 is CSSSPSMPTDTQYF. CDR3 in DNA: TGTTCCAGCAGCCCCTCTATGCCCACAGATACGCAGTATTTT.

The genes are TRBV5-6 and TRBJ1-5, with D possibly being TRBD1 (5 bases). Trimming left V 1 base short and J 4 bases short, with 9 bases between. The CDR3 covers 14 residues. Germline V lookup: CDR1 SGHDT, CDR2 YYEEEE. In nucleotides, the CDR3 is TGTGCCAGCAGCTTGCCAGGGCGAAATCAGCCCCAGCATTTT. It yields the protein CASSLPGRNQPQHF.

This clone has only one observation. This chain links TRBV25-1 with TRBJ2-3; a possible D gene is TRBD1 (5 bases). Germline loops: CDR1 MGHDK, CDR2 SYGVNS. V lost 8 bases and J lost 4, with 13 bases in between. CDR3 length equals 13 residues. Here the CDR3 reads CASRTHAADTQYF. The CDR3, as DNA: TGTGCCAGCCGGACACACGCGGCAGATACGCAGTATTTT.

J is TRBJ2-3 and V is TRBV14; D possibly corresponds to TRBD2 (6 bases). This CDR3 region has 13 residues. The V gene lost 6 bases and the J gene lost 3 bases, with 10 bases spanning the gap. The germline gives CDR1 SGHDN, CDR2 FVKESK. The CDR3 DNA sequence: TGTGCCAGCAGGGAAGCGGGTACAGATACGCAGTATTTT. Translating gives CASREAGTDTQYF.

The rearrangement joins TRBV4-1 to TRBJ2-7; 9 nucleotides align to TRBD2. V shed 1 base and J 0 bases; nucleotides not matched to a gene: 4. The CDR3 extends over 16 amino acids. The germline gives CDR1 MGHRA, CDR2 YSYEKL. The CDR3 coding sequence is TGCGCCAGCAGCCAAGTCGCAGCGGGGGGCTCCTACGAGCAGTACTTC. Protein: CASSQVAAGGSYEQYF.

V and J are TRBV13 and TRBJ2-5; 7 nucleotides match TRBD2. J was trimmed by 3 bases and V by 1 base; bases with no gene match: 5. CDR1 and CDR2 (germline): PRHDT, FYEKMQ (reference sequence). There are 15 residues in the CDR3. The CDR3 DNA reads as TGTGCCAGCAGCTTAGCTGGGCTAGCGGAAGAGACCCAGTACTTC. This encodes CASSLAGLAEETQYF.

This clone showed up just a few times. The gene calls are TRBV5-1 and TRBJ2-7, with D possibly matching TRBD2 (6 bases). Trimming removed 1 base at V and 2 bases at J, with 10 bases between. Germline values: CDR1 SGHRS, CDR2 YFSETQ. The CDR3 is 14 residues long. Here the CDR3 reads CASSLTGETYEQYF. The CDR3 DNA is TGCGCCAGCAGCTTGACGGGAGAGACCTACGAGCAGTACTTC.

In this sample, this clone turned up once. The V and J genes are TRBV7-8 and TRBJ2-5; the match to TRBD1 covers 8 bases. The V segment lost 3 bases and the J segment 4 bases; nucleotides outside the gene matches: 7. Per germline, CDR1 SGHVS and CDR2 FQNEAQ. The CDR3 extends over 15 amino acids. The DNA of the CDR3 is TGTGCCAGCAGCTTTTTCGGGACAGGAGGAGAGACCCAGTACTTC. It encodes CASSFFGTGGETQYF.

This chain connects TRBV27 to TRBJ2-1; possible D gene TRBD2, 5 bases. Germline V lookup: CDR1 MNHEY, CDR2 SMNVEV (reference sequence). The CDR3 extends over 12 amino acids. The germline V and J ends were trimmed by 6 bases and 4 bases, with 7 bases remaining between them. CDR3 amino acids: CASRGVYNEQFF. CDR3 DNA: TGTGCCAGCAGGGGAGTTTACAATGAGCAGTTCTTC.

The chain carries TRBV11-3 and TRBJ2-1; D gene uncertain. Germline CDR1 and CDR2: SGHNT and YENEEA. This CDR3 is built from 13 residues. V lost 1 base to trimming and J lost 5 bases, with 6 bases between them. The CDR3 protein is CASSLGANNEQFF. The DNA for the CDR3 is TGTGCCAGCAGCTTAGGAGCTAACAATGAGCAGTTCTTC.